This TCR beta chain was recovered during a study of blood T cells in healthy people across ages. Study-level results: Strong correlation linked observed beta diversity and percent naive T cells.

Using a J-beta primer mix together with a sample-barcoded 5' primer, a second PCR was run for about 6 to 11 cycles. TCRdb re-derived calls from the 5' RACE reads in MiXCR, one entry per CDR3 protein. The sample holds 630,000 or so distinct CDR3 sequences, about a third seen once. This clonotype has at least ten counts. What it recognizes is unknown. CDR3 length equals 13 residues. The V segment lost 8 bases and the J segment 4 bases; nucleotides outside the gene matches: 6. Germline values: CDR1 KGHSH, CDR2 LQKENI. The clonotype comes from a woman over 75 in good health. The sequencing input was blood. V gene TRBV18 combines with J gene TRBJ1-2; 8 bases match TRBD1. DNA of the CDR3: TGTGCCAGCAGTCCGGACAGGGCCTATGGCTACACCTTC. Its protein product is CASSPDRAYGYTF.